This entry lists 12 T cell receptor beta chains sequenced from one sample in a study of vaccination and CD4 T cells after COVID-19. What these receptors recognize is not known. Stated time point: late sampling 161 to 241 days after vaccination in a few convalescent patients. Specified treatment: approximately nine-day PBMC culture with coronavirus spike peptide pools or control peptides (ViraFEST assay). The Oncomine TCR Beta short-read assay generated sequence data from the DNA of cultured CD4+ T cells. TCRdb passed the PCR reads through MiXCR, listing each CDR3 protein once. This sample has 20,000 to 25,000 distinct CDR3 sequences, with 35% to 45% found just once. Sequenced here: CD4+ T cells from blood, cultured in vitro, sampled about 7 months after SARS-CoV-2 vaccination. The receptor source for this set is a human donor who had recovered from COVID-19.

In its sample, this clonotype was seen once. The V and J genes are TRBV11-2 and TRBJ1-5, with 7 bases lining up with TRBD1. The CDR3 covers 12 residues. V was clipped by 5 bases and J by 6 bases; unmatched bases: 1. Germline V gives CDR1 SGHAT, CDR2 FQNNGV. The CDR3 DNA is TGTGCCAGCAGCCAGGGGGGTCAGCCCCAGCATTTT. This gives the protein CASSQGGQPQHF.

V is TRBV7-2 and J is TRBJ2-7, with D uncertain. The germline V gene has CDR1 SGHTA and CDR2 FQGNSA. CDR3 length: 14 residues. V was clipped by 8 bases and J by 3 bases, with 17 bases between them. CDR3 DNA sequence: TGTGCCAGCTCACCAACCAGCGAGAACTACGAGCAGTACTTC. Protein sequence: CASSPTSENYEQYF.

This clonotype was found a few times. This rearrangement joins TRBV20-1 to TRBJ2-1; D remains ambiguous. Trimming removed 3 bases from V and 10 bases from J, with 7 bases in between. This CDR3 comprises 10 residues. Germline CDR1 DFQATT, CDR2 SNEGSKA (reference sequence). CDR3 DNA sequence: TGCAGTGCTAGTTCCGTCGAGCAGTTCTTC. This codes for CSASSVEQFF.

The chain employs TRBV27 and TRBJ2-1; D may be TRBD1 (5 bases). The germline V and J ends were trimmed by 10 bases and 8 bases, with 18 bases remaining between them. The CDR3 extends over 13 amino acids. Per the germline V gene, CDR1 is MNHEY and CDR2 is SMNVEV (reference sequence). CDR3 protein: CAIQGSPYDEQFF. The CDR3, as DNA: TGTGCCATCCAGGGTTCCCCTTACGATGAGCAGTTCTTC.

This clonotype was observed a few times. The chain couples TRBV19 to TRBJ1-1; weak D call: TRBD1 (5 bases). The V and J ends lost 7 bases and 2 bases respectively, with 17 bases between them. The CDR3 runs 15 residues. Germline CDR1 is LNHDA and CDR2 is SQIVND (reference sequence). The CDR3 here is CASTPSAGDNTEAFF. As DNA, the CDR3 is TGTGCCAGTACCCCCTCGGCGGGGGATAACACTGAAGCTTTCTTT.

In its sample, this clonotype was seen a few times. The rearrangement links TRBV7-3 to TRBJ2-3; D ambiguous. CDR3 size: 13 residues. In germline, CDR1 is SGHTA, CDR2 FQGTGA. V lost 5 bases and J 6 bases, leaving 12 bases between the germline ends. The CDR3 spells CASSLQTPDTQYF. The CDR3 bases are TGTGCCAGCAGCCTACAGACCCCGGATACGCAGTATTTT.

The chain is built from TRBV6-5 and TRBJ1-5, with D possibly TRBD1 on 5 matching bases. Deletions cut 4 bases from V and 0 bases from J, with 10 bases between. The CDR3 has 15 amino acids. CDR1 MNHEY and CDR2 SVGAGI come from the germline V gene. Written as DNA, the CDR3 is TGTGCCAGCAGTTCCCCCAGGGATAGCAATCAGCCCCAGCATTTT. It translates to CASSSPRDSNQPQHF.

The chain has TRBV6-1 and TRBJ1-2, with TRBD1 as a possible D gene (5 bases). CDR1 is MNHNS and CDR2 is SASEGT in the germline V gene. The CDR3 is 15 residues long. The V end lost 3 bases, the J end lost 6 bases, and 17 bases lay between the germline ends. Written as DNA, the CDR3 is TGTGCCAGCAGTGACTTCTTGGCCAGGGCGGATGGCTACACCTTC. Residues: CASSDFLARADGYTF.

The gene calls are TRBV2 and TRBJ2-5; TRBD1 agrees at 9 bases. The CDR3 covers 12 residues. Germline lookup yields CDR1 SNHLY and CDR2 FYNNEI. V lost 10 bases and J lost 5; bases outside the gene matches: 5. In DNA, the CDR3 is TGTGCCAAGGGACAGGGAGGGGAGACCCAGTACTTC. Translation gives CAKGQGGETQYF.

V usage is TRBV11-3 and J usage is TRBJ2-1; D gene ambiguous. Trimming pared 5 bases from V and 0 bases from J, leaving 14 bases between. CDR1 and CDR2 from the germline V gene are SGHNT and YENEEA. CDR3 length: 16 residues. The DNA for the CDR3 is TGTGCCAGCAGCCTCCGGACCATCGACTCCTACAATGAGCAGTTCTTC. It encodes CASSLRTIDSYNEQFF.

The J gene is TRBJ2-3, the V gene TRBV20-1; TRBD1 is a possible D gene (6 bases). Germline V lookup: CDR1 DFQATT, CDR2 SNEGSKA (reference sequence). V was pared by 2 bases and J by 3 bases, with 9 bases between. There are 13 residues in the CDR3. The CDR3 reads CSARQTGTDTQYF. In nucleotides, the CDR3 is TGCAGTGCTAGACAGACAGGTACAGATACGCAGTATTTT.

As regards this clonotype: A junction boundary mismatches the germline segment, possibly from a read error. The J gene is TRBJ1-1, the V gene TRBV7-7; D remains ambiguous. Germline V lookup: CDR1 SSHAT, CDR2 FNYEAQ (reference sequence). The CDR3 runs 13 residues. In nucleotides, the CDR3 is TGTGCTAGCAGCTCCGATATGAACACTGAAGCTTTCTTT. It encodes CASSSDMNTEAFF.